Below are 11 T cell receptor beta chains sequenced from a single sample in a study of shared clonotypes between healthy human individuals. Cells designated naive CD8 were CD45RO-negative and were positively selected for CCR7, with terminally differentiated effector memory CD45RA+ cells excluded. Produced via immunoSEQ multiplex PCR; TCRdb's table is partial and in-frame only. The sample includes just over 2,000,000 clones, about 95% of them seen just once. Sequencing input: naive CD8+ T cells sorted from blood. All receptors come from a man younger than 35 in good health.

The V gene is TRBV9, the J gene TRBJ1-1; D is uncertain. Germline assignment: CDR1 SGDLS and CDR2 YYNGEE. V was pared by 1 base and J by 0 bases, with 4 bases between. The CDR3 totals 13 residues. The CDR3 is CASSVILNTEAFF. The CDR3 nucleotides read TGTGCCAGCAGCGTAATTTTGAACACTGAAGCTTTCTTT.

A single count supports this clone. The rearrangement links TRBV6-5 to TRBJ2-2; TRBD2 matches 11 bases. This CDR3 is built from 15 residues. Germline values: CDR1 MNHEY, CDR2 SVGAGI. V shed 6 bases, J shed 5 bases, and the junction held 5 bases outside the gene matches. This chain's CDR3 is CASSLRTSGTGELFF. Here the CDR3 DNA reads TGTGCCAGCAGCCTTAGGACTAGCGGGACCGGGGAGCTGTTTTTT.

Details on this clone: A much bigger clone sits one base away, suggesting this may be a read error. This rearrangement joins TRBV5-8 to TRBJ1-1, with no clear D. The V gene lost 0 bases and the J gene lost 1 base, with 4 bases spanning the gap. Per the germline V gene, CDR1 is SGHTS and CDR2 is YDEGEE. The CDR3 is made up of 13 amino acids. The CDR3 here is CASSLAANTEAFF. For the CDR3, the DNA is TGTGCCAGCAGCTTGGCAGCGAACACTGAAGCTTTCTTT.

The V gene is TRBV19, the J gene TRBJ2-2; D unresolved. This CDR3 has 13 residues. Germline assignment: CDR1 LNHDA and CDR2 SQIVND (reference sequence). Trimming removed 7 bases at V and 6 bases at J, with 12 bases between. CDR3 sequence: CASTIMGSGELFF. In DNA form, the CDR3 reads TGTGCCAGTACCATAATGGGGTCCGGGGAGCTGTTTTTT.

The chain combines TRBV2 with TRBJ1-1, with D possibly being TRBD1 (5 bases). Trimming pared 10 bases from V and 0 bases from J, leaving 15 bases between. Germline loops: CDR1 SNHLY, CDR2 FYNNEI. The CDR3 has 14 amino acids. This chain's CDR3 is CATRVGAMNTEAFF. CDR3 DNA: TGTGCCACCCGGGTAGGGGCTATGAACACTGAAGCTTTCTTT.

The rearrangement uses TRBV5-1 and TRBJ1-4; no reliable D call. V was clipped by 1 base and J by 0 bases, with 13 bases between them. The CDR3 has 17 residues. Looked up from germline, CDR1 is SGHRS and CDR2 is YFSETQ. The CDR3 spells CASSLLGGDTTNEKLFF. DNA of the CDR3: TGCGCCAGCAGCTTGCTCGGTGGTGATACAACTAATGAAAAACTGTTTTTT.

In regard to this clone: Distinct nucleotide sequences in the sample also encode this CDR3. V gene TRBV27 combines with J gene TRBJ2-3; 9 bases agree with TRBD2. Trimming cost V 2 bases and J 0 bases; bases outside gene matches: 0. Germline CDR1 reads MNHEY; CDR2 reads SMNVEV (reference sequence). This CDR3 is 15 amino acids long. The CDR3 here is CASSLLAGSTDTQYF. The CDR3 nucleotides read TGTGCCAGCAGTTTACTAGCGGGGAGCACAGATACGCAGTATTTT.

On this clone: This specimen includes other DNA sequences encoding the same CDR3. The chain recombines TRBV4-1 with TRBJ1-2; D uncertain. Between the trimmed V and J ends, which lost 1 base and 4 bases, there was a span of 7 bases. Germline assignment: CDR1 MGHRA and CDR2 YSYEKL. The CDR3 is 13 amino acids. CDR3 residues: CASSQVGIYGYTF. The CDR3 bases are TGCGCCAGCAGCCAAGTGGGAATCTATGGCTACACCTTC.

J is TRBJ2-7 and V is TRBV5-1, with 13 nucleotides matching TRBD2. Germline values: CDR1 SGHRS, CDR2 YFSETQ. This CDR3 is 16 amino acids long. V lost 7 bases and J lost 2; bases outside the gene matches: 9. The CDR3 DNA reads TGCGCCAGCTTTGACAGGGGACTAGCGGGAACCTACGAGCAGTACTTC. It yields the protein CASFDRGLAGTYEQYF.

V and J are TRBV19 and TRBJ2-6; D gene ambiguous. The CDR3 length is 15 residues. V lost 0 bases to trimming and J lost 7 bases, with 10 bases between them. The germline V gene encodes CDR1 LNHDA and CDR2 SQIVND (reference sequence). The CDR3: CASSIDSIGANVLTF. The CDR3 nucleotides are TGTGCCAGTAGTATAGATAGTATAGGAGCCAACGTCCTGACTTTC.

V and J are TRBV5-4 and TRBJ1-4, with no clear D. Germline CDR1 SGHNT, CDR2 YYREEE (reference sequence). The V and J ends lost 4 bases and 5 bases respectively, with 6 bases between them. The CDR3 spans 12 residues. DNA of the CDR3: TGTGCCAGCAGCCAGGAAAATGAAAAACTGTTTTTT. Its protein product is CASSQENEKLFF.